Sequencing of this TCR beta chain was carried out in a study of T cell repertoires in cytomegalovirus infection. MiXCR, applied by TCRdb to the reads, yields one record per CDR3 protein. The sample contains about 320,000 distinct CDR3 sequences, approximately 9.5% of which appear only once. CDR1 is KGHSH and CDR2 is LQKENI in the germline V gene. The CDR3 loop spans 15 amino acids. The V segment lost 3 bases and the J segment 2 bases; nucleotides outside the gene matches: 0. This receptor was obtained from a human donor in good health (CMV status not recorded). Some clones in this sample may be carry-over from other donors' samples. The chain combines TRBV18 with TRBJ1-6, with 8 bases identical to TRBD1. Material for sequencing was PBMCs. The DNA for the CDR3 is TGTGCCAGCTCACCGGACAGGGCCTATAATTCACCCCTCCACTTT. Protein product: CASSPDRAYNSPLHF.